These 23 T cell receptor beta chains came from one sample sequenced in a study of read filtering for tumor transcriptome and immune sequencing. From approximately 430 ng of RNA, a library with molecular barcoded alpha/delta and beta/gamma adaptors was made. Using its own MiXCR run on the reads, TCRdb lists one record per CDR3 protein. The sample shows roughly 69,000 distinct CDR3 sequences, approximately 13% of them seen only once. Sequencing used a population of CD138-negative cells sorted from bone marrow. The receptors were gathered from a donor aged 40 or over with multiple myeloma.

The chain combines TRBV19 with TRBJ1-1; D is undetermined. Germline V CDR1 and CDR2: LNHDA, SQIVND (reference sequence). V was clipped by 4 bases and J by 3 bases, with 12 bases between them. There are 14 residues in the CDR3. The CDR3 loop reads CASSTGGWDTEAFF. The CDR3 bases are TGTGCCAGTAGTACCGGAGGGTGGGACACTGAAGCTTTCTTT.

This clonotype was detected ten times or more. This chain connects TRBV29-1 to TRBJ1-2, with 9 bases that match TRBD1. CDR3 length equals 18 residues. The V gene end was trimmed by 2 bases and the J gene end by 0 bases; junction bases not matched to a gene: 13. Germline V gene data show CDR1 as SQVTM and CDR2 as ANQGSEA. The CDR3 sequence is CSVERGSRDREPNYGYTF. Written as DNA, the CDR3 is TGCAGCGTTGAAAGGGGAAGCCGGGACAGGGAACCTAACTATGGCTACACCTTC.

This clonotype was seen repeatedly, ten times or more. This rearrangement joins TRBV4-2 to TRBJ1-2; D is unresolved. V was trimmed by 2 bases and J by 2 bases, leaving 3 bases between them. From germline, CDR1 is LGHNA and CDR2 YNFKEQ. The CDR3 covers 12 residues. The CDR3 loop reads CASSQSNYGYTF. The CDR3 region has the DNA TGTGCCAGCAGCCAAAGCAACTATGGCTACACCTTC.

Notes on this clonotype: Being one base from a much bigger clone, this may be a read error. The rearrangement uses TRBV7-9 and TRBJ2-2, with D tentatively TRBD2 (6 bases). This CDR3 has 16 residues. Trimming shortened V by 8 bases and J by 1 base, and 17 bases separated the two germline ends. The V gene's germline CDR1 is SEHNR and CDR2 FQNEAQ (reference sequence). The CDR3 sequence is CASGSWGERNTGELFF. The CDR3 bases are TGTGCCAGCGGCTCCTGGGGGGAGCGGAACACCGGGGAGCTGTTTTTT.

This clonotype was picked up a small number of times. V is TRBV5-6 and J is TRBJ1-5; possible D gene TRBD1, 6 bases. Germline values: CDR1 SGHDT, CDR2 YYEEEE. The CDR3 covers 17 residues. V shed 6 bases and J shed 2 bases, with 21 bases lying between them. The CDR3 bases are TGTGCCAGCACCGTCACAATAGGGGGTGTGGGCAATCAGCCCCAGCATTTT. It codes for CASTVTIGGVGNQPQHF.

The chain links TRBV7-3 to TRBJ1-1; TRBD1 might be the D (6 bases). The CDR3 is 15 amino acids. Trimming cost V 2 bases and J 3 bases, with 13 bases left between them. Germline CDR1 and CDR2: SGHTA and FQGTGA. In DNA, the CDR3 is TGTGCCAGCAGCTTAGCAGGGGAATGGTACACTGAAGCTTTCTTT. This gives the protein CASSLAGEWYTEAFF.

About this clonotype: A much larger clone lies a single base off, so this may be a read error. The V gene is TRBV28, the J gene TRBJ2-7; D possibly corresponds to TRBD2 (5 bases). The CDR3 covers 12 residues. Germline V gene data show CDR1 as MDHEN and CDR2 as SYDVKM. The CDR3 loop reads CASSSGLSEQHF. Written as DNA, the CDR3 is TGTGCCAGCAGTTCAGGACTGTCCGAGCAGCACTTC.

This clonotype was seen many times. The V and J genes are TRBV7-2 and TRBJ1-2; TRBD1 might be the D (5 bases). The V gene's germline CDR1 is SGHTA and CDR2 FQGNSA. V lost 5 bases, J lost 4 bases, and 17 bases lay in between. This CDR3 contains 15 residues. CDR3 sequence: CASSQKGVTVYGYTF. The CDR3 DNA reads TGTGCCAGCAGCCAAAAGGGCGTGACAGTCTATGGCTACACCTTC.

The CDR3 region is CSARGLGQGDHYEQYF. The CDR3 nucleotides read TGCAGTGCTAGAGGCCTCGGACAGGGGGACCACTACGAGCAGTACTTC. This chain links TRBV20-1 with TRBJ2-7; 10 nucleotides align to TRBD1. After removal of 1 base from V and 3 bases from J, the junction contained 9 bases not matched to a gene. The CDR3 totals 16 residues. From germline, CDR1 is DFQATT and CDR2 SNEGSKA (reference sequence).

This clonotype was picked up many times. J is TRBJ2-2 and V is TRBV29-1; a weak D match, TRBD2 (6 bases). The CDR3 is 14 residues long. Deletions cut 1 base from V and 4 bases from J, with 10 bases between. CDR1 SQVTM and CDR2 ANQGSEA come from the germline V gene. The CDR3 DNA reads TGCAGCGTTGAAGGACTAGGAGGCACCGGGGAGCTGTTTTTT. Amino acids: CSVEGLGGTGELFF.

Notes on this clonotype: A much bigger clone sits one base away, suggesting this may be a read error. The CDR3 spells CSRQGKVKTGELFF. CDR3 sequence (DNA): TGCAGCCGACAGGGAAAGGTGAAAACCGGGGAGCTGTTTTTT. The chain couples TRBV29-1 to TRBJ2-2; 7 bases are a match to TRBD1. The CDR3 extends over 14 amino acids. Germline assignment: CDR1 SQVTM and CDR2 ANQGSEA. V was pared by 8 bases and J by 5 bases, with 11 bases of the junction left unmatched.

A word on this clonotype: As the CDR3 is not closed by the conserved phenylalanine or tryptophan, this likely results from a read error. V gene TRBV7-2 combines with J gene TRBJ2-3; D is uncertain. Between the trimmed V and J ends, which lost 3 bases and 1 base, there was a span of 8 bases. Germline CDR1 reads SGHTA; CDR2 reads FQGNSA. The CDR3 is 14 amino acids. The DNA of the CDR3 is TGTGCCAGCAGCTTCGACTCCGGCACAGATACGCAGTATCTT. As protein: CASSFDSGTDTQYL.

Details on this clonotype: Given a much more abundant clone one base away, this may be a read error. The rearrangement links TRBV14 to TRBJ2-1; D is tentatively TRBD1 or TRBD2 (7 bases each). Trimming removed 4 bases at V and 10 bases at J, with 32 bases between. Looked up from germline, CDR1 is SGHDN and CDR2 is FVKESK. The CDR3 is 19 amino acids. CDR3 in amino acids: CASSPRRGTGTVDSYEQFF. The DNA for the CDR3 is TGTGCCAGCAGCCCTAGGCGGGGGACCGGGACAGTTGACTCCTACGAGCAGTTCTTC.

In its sample, this clonotype was seen many times. This chain uses TRBV5-4 with TRBJ2-3; D gene unclear. The CDR3 sequence is 14 residues long. The V end lost 0 bases, the J end lost 5 bases, and 10 bases lay between the germline ends. Germline lookup yields CDR1 SGHNT and CDR2 YYREEE (reference sequence). DNA of the CDR3: TGTGCCAGCAGCTTGGAATCCAAGGGAGATACGCAGTATTTT. It translates to CASSLESKGDTQYF.

In the case of this clonotype: Since a much larger clone is just one base distant, this may be a read error. The chain links TRBV20-1 to TRBJ2-7; TRBD1 matches 8 bases. CDR3 size: 13 residues. Germline V gives CDR1 DFQATT, CDR2 SNEGSKA (reference sequence). In DNA form, the CDR3 reads TGCAGTGCTAGCCAGGGGGCGATGTACGAGCAGCACTTC. Translated: CSASQGAMYEQHF.

Only a few counts were recorded for this clonotype. The chain carries TRBV27 and TRBJ2-7; D is possibly TRBD2 (5 bases). The CDR3 is 15 residues long. Germline CDR1 and CDR2: MNHEY and SMNVEV (reference sequence). The V and J ends lost 3 bases and 7 bases respectively, with 19 bases between them. As DNA, the CDR3 is TGTGCCAGCAGTTTTTTGGGTCGTTCGGGATGGGAGCAGTACTTC. It specifies CASSFLGRSGWEQYF.

At least ten counts were recorded for this clonotype. The chain is built from TRBV19 and TRBJ2-7; the match to TRBD2 covers 7 bases. V shed 8 bases and J 2 bases; nucleotides not matched to a gene: 9. This CDR3 contains 14 residues. Germline CDR1 LNHDA, CDR2 SQIVND (reference sequence). For the CDR3, the DNA is TGTGCCAGTCCGGGGGGACGGGGGGCCTACGAGCAGTACTTC. Protein product: CASPGGRGAYEQYF.

This clonotype was found many times. The rearrangement links TRBV7-6 to TRBJ2-7, with D perhaps being TRBD1 or TRBD2 (5 bases each). This CDR3 contains 12 residues. CDR1 is SGHVS and CDR2 is FNYEAQ in the germline V gene. V lost 1 base and J 7 bases, leaving 8 bases between the germline ends. The CDR3 sequence: CASSLGDLEQYF. Written as DNA, the CDR3 is TGTGCCAGCAGCTTAGGGGACCTTGAGCAGTACTTC.

In this sample, this clonotype turned up a few times. This chain uses TRBV20-1 with TRBJ2-1; TRBD2 is a possible D gene (6 bases). This CDR3 has 12 residues. V lost 5 bases and J lost 7, with 12 bases in between. From germline, CDR1 is DFQATT and CDR2 SNEGSKA (reference sequence). The CDR3 bases are TGCAGTGCTGGGGGGAGCACTAATGAGCAGTTCTTC. Its translation: CSAGGSTNEQFF.

This clonotype has at least ten counts. This chain connects TRBV12-3 or TRBV12-4 to TRBJ2-2; TRBD2 is a possible D gene (6 bases). V lost 0 bases and J lost 4, with 9 bases in between. The CDR3 runs 15 residues. The CDR3 reads CASSLAGGVTGELFF. CDR3 nucleotide sequence: TGTGCCAGCAGTTTAGCGGGAGGTGTCACCGGGGAGCTGTTTTTT.

About this clonotype: At one end the junction does not follow the germline gene, possibly because of a read error. CDR3 DNA: TGTGCTAGCAGCTTCGCCTGGGGTGCGAACACCGGGGAGCTGTTTTTT. Translation gives CASSFAWGANTGELFF. The rearrangement uses TRBV7-7 and TRBJ2-2; no reliable D call. Per the germline V gene, CDR1 is SSHAT and CDR2 is FNYEAQ (reference sequence). The CDR3 has 16 amino acids.

In this sample, this clonotype turned up many times. This chain uses TRBV4-3 with TRBJ2-3; D perhaps matches TRBD1 (5 bases). The CDR3 covers 16 residues. From germline, CDR1 is LGHNA and CDR2 YSLEER. Deletions cut 0 bases from V and 2 bases from J, with 12 bases between. The CDR3: CASSQDSPGFTDTQYF. CDR3 nucleotides: TGCGCCAGCAGCCAAGACTCTCCAGGGTTCACAGATACGCAGTATTTT.

This clonotype came up many times. The chain uses TRBV7-2 and TRBJ2-3, with D perhaps matching TRBD1 or TRBD2 (5 bases each). Trimming shortened V by 4 bases and J by 6 bases, and 20 bases separated the two germline ends. Germline V gene sequence: CDR1 SGHTA, CDR2 FQGNSA. The CDR3 loop spans 16 amino acids. The CDR3 protein is CASSSRVLGVGDTQYF. The CDR3 region has the DNA TGTGCCAGCAGCTCAAGGGTCCTGGGGGTCGGGGATACGCAGTATTTT.